The rows below give T cell receptor beta chains drawn from one sample of a study of blood T cell repertoires in COVID-19. The assay was immunoSEQ multiplex PCR, and TCRdb's table has in-frame clones only and misses some. The table has roughly 70,000 clones, approximately 86% seen once; the top ten hold around 6%. The sequenced sample was peripheral blood. The receptors stem from a man aged 80 or over with COVID-19, enrolled during active disease. CDR3s include the opening cysteine and the closing phenylalanine or tryptophan. The D gene is left open where the match is weak. Part of the rows lack a size; the others show once, few, many or a class for expanded clones.

-,TRBJ2-7,TRBV3-1/TRBV3-2,-,CASGRRGGRSSYEQYF,TGTGCCAGCGGACGGAGGGGGGGCCGAAGCTCCTACGAGCAGTACTTC
TRBD1,TRBJ1-2,TRBV28,-,CASSFRATGGYGYTF,TGTGCCAGCAGTTTTAGGGCGACAGGGGGCTATGGCTACACCTTC
-,TRBJ1-1,TRBV19,-,CASSPLGGGGTEAFF,TGTGCCAGTAGTCCACTGGGAGGGGGGGGTACTGAAGCTTTCTTT
TRBD1,TRBJ2-7,TRBV2,-,CASSERDRGDYEQYF,TGTGCCAGCAGTGAAAGGGACAGAGGAGACTACGAGCAGTACTTC
-,TRBJ1-1,TRBV5-4,-,CASSAQTDLNTEAFF,TGTGCCAGCAGCGCCCAGACAGACTTAAACACTGAAGCTTTCTTT
-,TRBJ1-1,TRBV11-2,few,CASSLAGARNAEAFF,TGTGCCAGCAGCTTAGCGGGAGCCCGGAACGCTGAAGCTTTCTTT
TRBD1,TRBJ1-2,TRBV5-4,-,CASSLGTGGRSRGYTF,TGTGCCAGCAGCTTGGGTACAGGGGGCAGGAGTCGGGGCTACACCTTC
-,TRBJ1-1,TRBV19,-,CATYSGFNTEAFF,TGTGCCACATACTCCGGGTTCAACACTGAAGCTTTCTTT
-,TRBJ1-6,TRBV2,once,CASSEAPWPPLHF,TGTGCCAGCAGTGAAGCGCCTTGGCCACCCCTCCACTTT
TRBD2,TRBJ2-3,TRBV5-4,-,CASSSTSGGGTDTQYF,TGTGCCAGCAGCTCAACTAGCGGGGGGGGCACAGATACGCAGTATTTT
-,TRBJ1-3,TRBV5-6,once,CASSLGRGFGNTIYF,TGTGCCAGCAGCTTGGGGCGGGGATTCGGAAACACCATATATTTT
-,TRBJ2-1,TRBV9,-,CASSVDRVYNEQFF,TGTGCCAGCAGCGTAGATCGAGTGTACAATGAGCAGTTCTTC
-,TRBJ2-3,TRBV4-3,-,CASSQVTGMKTDTQYF,TGCGCCAGCAGCCAAGTTACGGGTATGAAGACAGATACGCAGTATTTT
-,TRBJ1-1,TRBV9,-,CASSPMARGEAFF,TGTGCCAGCAGCCCCATGGCACGGGGGGAAGCTTTCTTT
TRBD2,TRBJ2-1,TRBV27,-,CASTLRGGSYNEQFF,TGTGCCAGCACCCTGCGGGGGGGATCCTACAATGAGCAGTTCTTC
-,TRBJ1-4,TRBV5-1,-,CASSLAGAHNEKLFF,TGCGCCAGCAGCTTGGCAGGGGCACATAATGAAAAACTGTTTTTT
-,TRBJ2-2,TRBV11-2,-,CASSLDWGVVTGELFF,TGTGCCAGCAGCTTAGATTGGGGGGTAGTCACCGGGGAGCTGTTTTTT
-,TRBJ1-4,TRBV2,-,CASSESFEKLFF,TGTGCCAGCAGTGAATCATTTGAAAAACTGTTTTTT
TRBD2,TRBJ2-2,TRBV5-1,-,CASSLAGDSPTGELFF,TGCGCCAGCAGCTTAGCGGGGGACTCTCCCACCGGGGAGCTGTTTTTT
-,TRBJ2-7,TRBV12-3/TRBV12-4,-,CASSLDSSYEQYF,TGTGCCAGCAGTTTAGATTCGAGCTACGAGCAGTACTTC
-,TRBJ1-1,TRBV6-6,once,CASSYQGFGTEAFF,TGTGCCAGCAGTTACCAGGGATTTGGCACTGAAGCTTTCTTT
-,TRBJ1-1,TRBV27,few,CASSLGASTEAFF,TGTGCCAGCAGTTTGGGGGCGTCCACTGAAGCTTTCTTT
-,TRBJ1-3,TRBV18,once,CASSPFGRQGSSSGNTIYF,TGTGCCAGCTCACCATTTGGAAGGCAGGGATCTTCCTCTGGAAACACCATATATTTT
-,TRBJ1-1,TRBV6-1,-,CASSDQGGGRAEAFF,TGTGCCAGCAGTGACCAAGGGGGGGGCAGGGCTGAAGCTTTCTTT
-,TRBJ2-1,TRBV5-1,-,CASSSTGQKAEQFF,TGCGCCAGCAGCTCGACCGGACAGAAAGCTGAGCAGTTCTTC
-,TRBJ1-2,TRBV7-9,-,CASSLAGQVNYGYTF,TGTGCCAGCAGCTTGGCGGGGCAGGTGAACTATGGCTACACCTTC
TRBD1,TRBJ2-7,TRBV9,-,CASSPLDRGSYEQYF,TGTGCCAGCAGCCCCTTGGACAGGGGCTCCTACGAGCAGTACTTC
TRBD1,TRBJ1-4,TRBV3-1/TRBV3-2,once,CASSLRGLTEKLFF,TGTGCCAGCAGCCTAAGGGGGCTTACCGAAAAACTGTTTTTT
-,TRBJ1-4,TRBV6-1,-,CASSVMVVGGVGEKLFF,TGTGCCAGCAGTGTAATGGTGGTCGGGGGAGTCGGCGAAAAACTGTTTTTT
-,TRBJ1-2,TRBV25-1,-,CASRTDNYGYTF,TGTGCCAGCAGAACAGATAACTATGGCTACACCTTC
TRBD2,TRBJ2-3,TRBV3-1/TRBV3-2,-,CASSQAKRGFTDTQYF,TGTGCCAGCAGCCAAGCCAAGCGGGGATTCACAGATACGCAGTATTTT
-,TRBJ1-1,TRBV27,-,CASSRGSMNTEAFF,TGTGCCAGCAGCAGAGGGAGCATGAACACTGAAGCTTTCTTT
TRBD1,TRBJ1-5,TRBV19,-,CASSTRQGGHQPQHF,TGTGCCAGTAGTACCAGACAGGGCGGGCACCAGCCCCAGCATTTT
-,TRBJ1-5,TRBV6-5,-,CASSRTENQPQHF,TGTGCCAGCAGCCGCACTGAAAATCAGCCCCAGCATTTT
-,TRBJ2-3,TRBV6-2/TRBV6-3,-,CASSYEAARPTDTQYF,TGTGCCAGCAGTTACGAAGCAGCGCGCCCCACAGATACGCAGTATTTT
TRBD1,TRBJ1-1,TRBV7-2,few,CASSLGATGGTEAFF,TGTGCCAGCAGCTTGGGTGCGACAGGGGGGACCGAAGCTTTCTTT